This entry concerns a single T cell receptor beta chain. This sample is drawn from a study of blood T cell repertoires in COVID-19. Background on the study: The samples span acute and convalescent COVID-19 from the United States, Italy and Spain.

Produced via immunoSEQ multiplex PCR; TCRdb's table is partial and in-frame only. Among about 200,000 clones, approximately 80% were seen once, and the ten largest hold 5.2%. Self-reported history from a screening survey and questionnaire set each donor's cohort. The CDR3 runs 16 residues. Germline V gene data show CDR1 as SGHRS and CDR2 as YFSETQ. V lost 0 bases, J lost 10 bases, and 17 bases lay in between. The chain links TRBV5-1 to TRBJ1-6; D may be TRBD1 (6 bases). The sample taken for sequencing was PBMCs or T cells enriched from blood (not recorded which). The clonotype was recovered from an older woman with acute COVID-19. CDR3 in DNA: TGCGCCAGCAGCTTGGCGGCAGGGGAAGTTGCCTCACCCCTCCACTTT. This gives the protein CASSLAAGEVASPLHF. Using reference TRBV5-1 and TRBJ1-6 for the parts outside the CDR3, the full variable domain is KAGVTQTPRYLIKTRGQQVTLSCSPISGHRSVSWYQQTPGQGLQFLFEYFSETQRNKGNFPGRFSGRQFSNSRSEMNVSTLELGDSALYLCASSLAAGEVASPLHFGNGTRLTVT.